A selection of T cell receptor beta chains follows, all from one sample in a study of shared T cell receptors in the human thymus. TCRdb's copy holds only in-frame clones and misses some; the assay was immunoSEQ multiplex PCR. Among some 720,000 clones listed, roughly 90% were seen once. These sequences were also reported in another study, on human thymus T cells.

The sample taken for sequencing was thymocytes. Receptor source: a boy younger than two with a congenital heart defect. CDR3s include the opening cysteine and the closing phenylalanine or tryptophan. D genes are given only for firm matches. Some rows have no size entry. The others give once, few or many, or a class for an expanded clone.

TRBJ2-1 TRBV29-1 TRBD2 - TGCAGCGTTGCGGGGGGAGGACTAGCGGGAGGGGGGTACAATGAGCAGTTCTTC CSVAGGGLAGGGYNEQFF
TRBJ2-5 TRBV6-5 - - TGTGCCAGCAGTACCGGGGAGCACCAAGAGACCCAGTACTTC CASSTGEHQETQYF
TRBJ1-5 TRBV28 TRBD1 - TGTGCCAGCAGTTCTCTGCGGGACAGCGCTATTTATACCTATAGCAATCAGCCCCAGCATTTT CASSSLRDSAIYTYSNQPQHF
TRBJ2-7 TRBV4-3 - - TGCGCCAGCAGCCAAGATCCTCGAGGTCTAGCCTACGAGCAGTACTTC CASSQDPRGLAYEQYF
TRBJ2-2 TRBV7-4 - - TGTGCCAGCAGCTTAGCGCAAACGAACACGAACACCGGGGAGCTGTTTTTT CASSLAQTNTNTGELFF
TRBJ2-6 TRBV5-4 - - TGTGCCAGCAGCTTGGGCAGGGAGGATTTTGGGGCCAACGTCCTGACTTTC CASSLGREDFGANVLTF
TRBJ2-2 TRBV5-1 TRBD2 - TGCGCCAGCAGGTCAGGTGGGCTAGCGGCTGAACATGCCGGGGAGCTGTTTTTT CASRSGGLAAEHAGELFF
TRBJ2-5 TRBV7-7 TRBD2 - TGTGCTAGCAGCCACACTAGCGGAGCCCAAGAGACCCAGTACTTC CASSHTSGAQETQYF
TRBJ2-3 TRBV2 TRBD2 - TGTGCCAGCAGGCTAAGCGGGAGTCCACGGGGGGACACAGATACGCAGTATTTT CASRLSGSPRGDTDTQYF
TRBJ2-1 TRBV2 TRBD2 - TGTGCCAGCAGGACCCGGACTAGCGGAGACAATGAGCAGTTCTTC CASRTRTSGDNEQFF
TRBJ2-1 TRBV7-3 - - TGTGCCAGCAGCTTCGGAGGATCGGGCCATGAGCAGTTCTTC CASSFGGSGHEQFF
TRBJ2-5 TRBV5-3 TRBD2 - TGTGCCAGAAGCCCAGGACTAGCGGTATTGTACCAAGAGACCCAGTACTTC CARSPGLAVLYQETQYF
TRBJ2-3 TRBV10-3 - - TGTGCCATCAGTAACCGGGACAAAGATACGCAGTATTTT CAISNRDKDTQYF
TRBJ2-7 TRBV19 - once TGTGCCAGTCGAAGGGGGAGGGTAAGCTACGAGCAGTACTTC CASRRGRVSYEQYF
TRBJ2-1 TRBV5-1 - - TGCGCCAGCAGCTTTTACCAGCGGAGGTCGGATGAGCAGTTCTTC CASSFYQRRSDEQFF
TRBJ1-2 TRBV27 - - TGTGCCAGCAGTTTATCGGACATCTGGGGGCATGGCTACACCTTC CASSLSDIWGHGYTF
TRBJ2-7 TRBV27 - - TGTGCCAGCAGTTTTTCCCCTGGGCTCGAGCAGTACTTC CASSFSPGLEQYF
TRBJ2-1 TRBV5-4 - - TGTGCCAGCAGCTTGAAGGCGGGACGGAATGAGCAGTTCTTC CASSLKAGRNEQFF
TRBJ2-5 TRBV11-2 TRBD1 - TGTGCCAGCCAGACAAGCGACAGGGGAGAGACCCAGTACTTC CASQTSDRGETQYF
TRBJ2-2 TRBV4-2 TRBD2 - TGTGCCAGCAGCCAAGCTCGTGGTAATAGCGGGAGGTTGAACACCGGGGAGCTGTTTTTT CASSQARGNSGRLNTGELFF
TRBJ2-6 TRBV9 - - TGTGCCAGCAGCACATCTGTCCACTCTGGGGCCAACGTCCTGACTTTC CASSTSVHSGANVLTF
TRBJ1-2 TRBV5-5 TRBD1 - TGTGCCAGCAGCCCCGGGACAGGGCCTAACTATGGCTACACCTTC CASSPGTGPNYGYTF
TRBJ2-1 TRBV4-1 TRBD2 - TGCGCCAGCAGCCAAGATTTTTTCGGACTAGCGGGTTACAATGAGCAGTTCTTC CASSQDFFGLAGYNEQFF
TRBJ2-5 TRBV30 TRBD2 - TGTGCCTGGAAAGACCTAGCGGGACCTCAAGAGACCCAGTACTTC CAWKDLAGPQETQYF
TRBJ2-1 TRBV5-1 - - TGCGCCAGCAGCCCCTGGACTCACAATGAGCAGTTCTTC CASSPWTHNEQFF
TRBJ2-1 TRBV7-6 - - TGTGCCAGCAGCTTGGGACTCAGGAACTATGAGCAGTTCTTC CASSLGLRNYEQFF
TRBJ2-5 TRBV11-2 - - TGTGCCAGCAGCTTAGATCCACTAGCCCCCGAGGAGACCCAGTACTTC CASSLDPLAPEETQYF
TRBJ2-5 TRBV27 TRBD1 once TGTGCCAGCCCGGACAGGGGGAACGTGGAGACCCAGTACTTC CASPDRGNVETQYF
TRBJ2-3 TRBV9 TRBD2 - TGTGCCAGCAGCGCGGGAGGGCCATCTGGCGATACGCAGTATTTT CASSAGGPSGDTQYF
TRBJ1-3 TRBV27 - - TGTGCCAGCCGCGGGGGCGCTGGAAACACCATATATTTT CASRGGAGNTIYF
TRBJ2-2 TRBV7-7 TRBD1 few TGTGCTAGCAGCTTAAACACCATGGGACAGGGGATCACCGGGGAGCTGTTTTTT CASSLNTMGQGITGELFF
TRBJ2-7 TRBV14 - few TGTGCCAGCAGCCAGGGTGGGCCAGTCCTCTACGAGCAGTACTTC CASSQGGPVLYEQYF
TRBJ2-1 TRBV7-9 TRBD2 - TGTGCCAGCAGCCCCGGGACTACCTACAATGAGCAGTTCTTC CASSPGTTYNEQFF
TRBJ2-3 TRBV7-9 - - TGTGCCAGCAGCTTGAGAGCGGGTACTAGCACAGATACGCAGTATTTT CASSLRAGTSTDTQYF
TRBJ2-3 TRBV6-5 - once TGTGCCAGCAGGAAACAGGGCTCCACAGATACGCAGTATTTT CASRKQGSTDTQYF
TRBJ2-7 TRBV18 TRBD1 few TGTGCCAGCTCACCCCTGGACAGGGAACACGAGCAGTACTTC CASSPLDREHEQYF
TRBJ1-4 TRBV6-1 - - TGTGCCAGCAGTGAAGGACCGGGGGTGGGGAAACTGTTTTTT CASSEGPGVGKLFF
TRBJ2-7 TRBV28 TRBD1 - TGTGCCAGCACTCCGAAACGGAACGACAGGGGCCTCTCCTACGAGCAGTACTTC CASTPKRNDRGLSYEQYF
TRBJ2-1 TRBV13 - - TGTGCCAGCAGCTTAGGCCGGGGATTCCATACGAATGAGCAGTTCTTC CASSLGRGFHTNEQFF
TRBJ2-7 TRBV4-1 TRBD2 - TGCGCCAGCAGCCAAGGCCGGACTAGCGCTAGTCGGTACGAGCAGTACTTC CASSQGRTSASRYEQYF
TRBJ1-4 TRBV6-1 - few TGTGCCAGCAGTGATCAGGAGGACTTGAGTGAAAAACTGTTTTTT CASSDQEDLSEKLFF
TRBJ1-1 TRBV25-1 - - TGTGCCAGCAGTGAATATGAGAGGGTTGGCACTGAAGCTTTCTTT CASSEYERVGTEAFF
TRBJ2-1 TRBV11-2 - - TGTGCCAGCACCGGTTTGGCGGGGAGGGGGAATTACAATGAGCAGTTCTTC CASTGLAGRGNYNEQFF
TRBJ1-2 TRBV18 - - TGTGCCAGCTCCCCCCCAGGGGACGGTGGCTATGGCTACACCTTC CASSPPGDGGYGYTF
TRBJ2-7 TRBV19 TRBD1 few TGTGCCAGTAGAAACCGGGACAGGGGAGGCTACGAGCAGTACTTC CASRNRDRGGYEQYF
TRBJ2-5 TRBV2 TRBD1 - TGTGCCGCCCAATGGACAGGGGACCGAGAGACCCAGTACTTC CAAQWTGDRETQYF
TRBJ2-1 TRBV28 TRBD2 - TGTGCCACCGCCCCCGGACTAGCGGGACCCTACAATGAGCAGTTCTTC CATAPGLAGPYNEQFF
TRBJ1-1 TRBV29-1 - - TGCAGCGCCATGAAAATAACAACGGGACTCTGGAGCACTGAAGCTTTCTTT CSAMKITTGLWSTEAFF
TRBJ2-5 TRBV27 - - TGTGCCAGCAGCGCTCGGTACCAAGAGACCCAGTACTTC CASSARYQETQYF
TRBJ1-1 TRBV13 - - TGTGCCAGCAGCCCACCCCTCGGAGGTTTCTTT CASSPPLGGFF
TRBJ2-2 TRBV6-6 - - TGTGCCAGCAGTTATCGTAGCGGCAATAACACCGGGGAGCTGTTTTTT CASSYRSGNNTGELFF
TRBJ1-2 TRBV11-2 TRBD1 - TGTGCCAGCAGCTTAGATCTGAGGAGGGACAGGGCTAACTATGGCTACACCTTC CASSLDLRRDRANYGYTF
TRBJ2-5 TRBV28 - - TGTGCCAGCAGTTTATCCCGATCTAGGGAGACCCAGTACTTC CASSLSRSRETQYF
TRBJ1-1 TRBV27 - - TGTGCCAGCAGGAGACACCTGAACACTGAAGCTTTCTTT CASRRHLNTEAFF
TRBJ2-5 TRBV11-3 - - TGTGCCAGCAGAGGGGTAGGGGAGACCCAGTACTTC CASRGVGETQYF